The clone carrying this T cell receptor beta chain was observed at least ten times. Germline CDR1 reads SGHTA; CDR2 reads FQGNSA. After removal of 0 bases from V and 2 bases from J, the junction contained 16 bases not matched to a gene. CDR3 length equals 19 residues. Amplification targeted TCR beta CDR3 regions from RNA transcripts. HTBI primers were used for first-round RT-PCR of the TCR CDR3. TCRdb called the multiplex PCR reads again in MiXCR, with one record for every CDR3 protein. This sample yields under 200,000 distinct CDR3 sequences, of which about 9% are seen a single time; 22% belongs to the top ten. These data come from a study of T cells in Graves' hyperthyroidism and ophthalmopathy.

The chain couples TRBV7-2 to TRBJ2-7, with TRBD1 identical over 7 bases. Sequencing used blood. This sequence was found in a woman aged 18-29 years with Graves' hyperthyroidism that later progressed to Graves' ophthalmopathy. The CDR3 sequence is CASSLANPGQPLFPYEQYF. DNA for the CDR3: TGTGCCAGCAGCTTAGCGAACCCGGGACAGCCTCTTTTTCCCTACGAGCAGTACTTC.